Sequencing of this T cell receptor (beta chain) was carried out in a study of technical replicates of blood from a handful of donors. Germline assignment: CDR1 LGHNA and CDR2 YNFKEQ. The junction had 8 bases not matched to a gene; V was cut back by 1 base and J by 0 bases. The CDR3 sequence is 19 residues long. Method: immunoSEQ multiplex PCR; TCRdb's copy keeps in-frame clones and lacks some. The top ten clones hold about 0.36% of a sample with under 100,000 clones, roughly 95% of them seen once. The chain has TRBV4-2 and TRBJ1-4; 10 nucleotides align to TRBD1. Sequenced sample: T cells isolated from PBMCs. The sequence came from a human donor in good health. The CDR3 nucleotides read TGTGCCAGCAGCCAAGTGTGGACAGGGGGGGTCGCAACTAATGAAAAACTGTTTTTT. It codes for CASSQVWTGGVATNEKLFF.